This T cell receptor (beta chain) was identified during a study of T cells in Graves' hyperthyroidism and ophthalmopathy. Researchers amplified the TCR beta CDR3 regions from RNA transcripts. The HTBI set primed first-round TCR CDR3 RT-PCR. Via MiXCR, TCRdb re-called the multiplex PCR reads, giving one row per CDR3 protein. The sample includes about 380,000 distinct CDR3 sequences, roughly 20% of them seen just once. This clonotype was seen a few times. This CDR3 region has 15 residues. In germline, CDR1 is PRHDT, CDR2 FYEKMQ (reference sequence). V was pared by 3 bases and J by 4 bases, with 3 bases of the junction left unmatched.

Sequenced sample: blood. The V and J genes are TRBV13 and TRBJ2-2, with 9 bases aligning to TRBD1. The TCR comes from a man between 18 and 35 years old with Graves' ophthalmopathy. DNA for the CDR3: TGTGCCAGCAGCTTGTGGACAGGGGTCACCGGGGAGCTGTTTTTT. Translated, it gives CASSLWTGVTGELFF.